This is a list of T cell receptor beta chains from one sample in a study of blood T cell repertoires in COVID-19. TCRdb's copy holds only in-frame clones and misses some; the assay was immunoSEQ multiplex PCR. The data contain fewer than 200,000 clones, roughly 79% of them singletons. Sequencing used peripheral blood. Every receptor here comes from a woman between 35 and 50 years old with COVID-19, enrolled during active disease. Each CDR3 is given with its conserved first and last residue. The D gene is left open where the match is weak. Rows may omit the clone size; those that give it use once, few, many or a size class.

TRBV19	NA	TRBJ1-1	NA	TGTGCCAGTAGTATAGAAGGGACTAGGCTGAACACTGAAGCTTTCTTT	CASSIEGTRLNTEAFF
TRBV7-8	few	TRBJ2-1	TRBD2	TGTGCCAGCAGCCAAATTTCGGTTCCGGGGGGGCCTATCTACAATGAGCAGTTCTTC	CASSQISVPGGPIYNEQFF
TRBV18	NA	TRBJ1-1	TRBD1	TGTGCCAGCTCACCGGGACAGCGAAGGACTGAAGCTTTCTTT	CASSPGQRRTEAFF
TRBV19	NA	TRBJ2-7	NA	TGTGCCAGTACCTCTGGGAGGAACGAGCAGTACTTC	CASTSGRNEQYF
TRBV10-2	NA	TRBJ2-1	TRBD2	TGCGCCAGCGGACTAGCGGGAGTTGAGCAGTTCTTC	CASGLAGVEQFF
TRBV6-4	many	TRBJ2-1	TRBD2	TGTGCCAGCAGTGGTGGAGCGGGGGGAAGTATTAGTGAGCAGTTCTTC	CASSGGAGGSISEQFF
TRBV5-4	NA	TRBJ2-1	TRBD2	TGTGCCAGCACCCCTGCGGGGGGGCTTTACAATGAGCAGTTCTTC	CASTPAGGLYNEQFF
TRBV10-3	NA	TRBJ2-1	TRBD1	TGTGCCATCAGTGAGACAGGGGGGAGCTCCTACAATGAGCAGTTCTTC	CAISETGGSSYNEQFF
TRBV5-1	NA	TRBJ2-7	NA	TGCGCCAGCAGCTCCATGCCCCAGGGGGGAAGAACCTACGAGCAGTACTTC	CASSSMPQGGRTYEQYF
TRBV15	NA	TRBJ2-2	TRBD1	TGTGCCAGCACCAAGACAGGGGACACCGGGGAGCTGTTTTTT	CASTKTGDTGELFF
TRBV9	NA	TRBJ2-7	TRBD2	TGTGCCAGCAGCGTAGCTAACAGCGGGAGGGCCGGCGAGCAGTACTTC	CASSVANSGRAGEQYF
TRBV21-1	once	TRBJ1-5	NA	TGTGCCAGCACCCAACTTCCGGACAGCGGTAATACAAGGGATCAGCCCCAGCATTTT	CASTQLPDSGNTRDQPQHF
TRBV7-2	once	TRBJ2-2	NA	TGTGCCAGCACCCCCGGTGGCGGGGGCAAGTCCGGGGAGCTGTTTTTT	CASTPGGGGKSGELFF
TRBV28	NA	TRBJ2-7	NA	TGTGCCAGCAGTTTCCTCGGTTCCCTCTACGAGCAGTACTTC	CASSFLGSLYEQYF
TRBV5-8	few	TRBJ2-5	NA	TGTGCCAGCAGCTTGGTGGGGGGGGCAGAAGAGACCCAGTACTTC	CASSLVGGAEETQYF
TRBV10-3	NA	TRBJ2-3	NA	TGTGCCATCAGTGAGCGGGGGAATCGGGATACGCAGTATTTT	CAISERGNRDTQYF
TRBV3-1/TRBV3-2	NA	TRBJ2-5	NA	TGTGCCAGCAGCCAAGATGGTGGCGTCGGAGATATTACGGAGACCCAGTACTTC	CASSQDGGVGDITETQYF
TRBV2	NA	TRBJ1-3	TRBD1	TGTGCCAGCAGTTCGACAGGGACTGGAAACACCATATATTTT	CASSSTGTGNTIYF
TRBV2	NA	TRBJ2-5	TRBD2	TGTGCCAGCAGTGAACTAGCGGGCAAAGAGACCCAGTACTTC	CASSELAGKETQYF
TRBV2	once	TRBJ2-1	NA	TGTGCCAGCAAAAGCGGGACATCCTACAATGAGCAGTTCTTC	CASKSGTSYNEQFF
TRBV2	NA	TRBJ2-3	TRBD1	TGTGCCAGCAGAGCTGACAGGGGGCGGACAGATACGCAGTATTTT	CASRADRGRTDTQYF
TRBV19	NA	TRBJ2-5	NA	TGTGCCAGTAGTACCCAGGTTGGAGAGACCCAGTACTTC	CASSTQVGETQYF
TRBV2	NA	TRBJ2-3	TRBD2	TGTGCCAGCAGCGAGGAAGGGACTAGCGGGGGGAATACGCAGTATTTT	CASSEEGTSGGNTQYF
TRBV6-1	medium-sized	TRBJ2-1	NA	TGTGCCAGCAGTGAAAGAGGGTGGGGTGAGGGGGTCGTCGGGTTCTTC	CASSERGWGEGVVGFF
TRBV10-3	NA	TRBJ1-3	TRBD1	TGTGCCACGATACAGGGGCCCGGAGCTGGAAACACCATATATTTT	CATIQGPGAGNTIYF
TRBV3-1/TRBV3-2	once	TRBJ1-1	NA	TGTGCCAGCAGCCAATCGGACTCAACTGAAGCTTTCTTT	CASSQSDSTEAFF
TRBV18	few	TRBJ2-1	TRBD2	TGTGCCAGCTCACCACGAGCGGGGAGCTCCTACAATGAGCAGTTCTTC	CASSPRAGSSYNEQFF
TRBV2	once	TRBJ2-1	TRBD2	TGTGCCAGCAGTTATCGACTAGCGGAGCTTTACAATGAGCAGTTCTTC	CASSYRLAELYNEQFF
TRBV6-2/TRBV6-3	NA	TRBJ2-7	NA	TGTGCCAGCAGCGACAATTACGAGCAGTACTTC	CASSDNYEQYF
TRBV6-2/TRBV6-3	NA	TRBJ2-1	NA	TGTGCCAGCAGCGATATAGCCGAGCAGTTCTTC	CASSDIAEQFF
TRBV19	NA	TRBJ2-7	TRBD2	TGTGCCAGTAGTATAGGATCGACTAGCGGGAGTGTGGAGCAGTACTTC	CASSIGSTSGSVEQYF
TRBV5-3	NA	TRBJ1-2	NA	TGTGCCAGAAGCTTGGGTGCAAAGCGAATGAATGTGGATGGCTACACCTTC	CARSLGAKRMNVDGYTF
TRBV6-2/TRBV6-3	NA	TRBJ2-1	NA	TGTGCCAGCAGTAACCCCTGGCGGGGGCCGTACAATGAGCAGTTCTTC	CASSNPWRGPYNEQFF
TRBV3-1/TRBV3-2	many	TRBJ1-2	NA	TGTGCCAGCAGCCTTGGGTGGGGGGACGGCTACACCTTC	CASSLGWGDGYTF
TRBV18	NA	TRBJ1-4	NA	TGTGCCAGCTCACCACAACATTCTAATGAAAAACTGTTTTTT	CASSPQHSNEKLFF
TRBV6-5	NA	TRBJ1-3	NA	TGTGCCAGCAGAGTCCGGGACTCTCAGCGGGACACCATATATTTT	CASRVRDSQRDTIYF
TRBV18	NA	TRBJ2-1	TRBD2	TGTGCCAGCTCACCGGTGGGGGGAGCGGGAGTCCATGAGCAGTTCTTC	CASSPVGGAGVHEQFF
TRBV12-3/TRBV12-4	once	TRBJ2-2	NA	TGTGCCAGCAGCTCCGACAGTACCGGGGAGCTGTTTTTT	CASSSDSTGELFF
TRBV7-9	once	TRBJ1-1	TRBD1	TGTGCCAGCAGCCGAAAACAGGGGTCCACTGAAGCTTTCTTT	CASSRKQGSTEAFF
TRBV6-5	NA	TRBJ2-3	NA	TGTGCCAGCAGGGACGCGTCAGGGTTAGATACGCAGTATTTT	CASRDASGLDTQYF
TRBV11-2	NA	TRBJ2-5	NA	TGTGCCAGCAGCTTAGCAGGGTGGGAGACCCAGTACTTC	CASSLAGWETQYF
TRBV6-5	NA	TRBJ2-2	TRBD1	TGTGCCAGCAGCCTAAATAACAGGGGGACAAAGCTGTTTTTT	CASSLNNRGTKLFF
TRBV5-4	once	TRBJ1-1	NA	TGTGCCAGCAGCTTGGTTTTTCAGGGATCGACTGAAGCTTTCTTT	CASSLVFQGSTEAFF
TRBV7-3	NA	TRBJ1-1	NA	TGTGCCAGCAGCCGAGGGGGTTTAACTGAAGCTTTCTTT	CASSRGGLTEAFF
TRBV30	NA	TRBJ1-4	TRBD1	TGTGCCTGGAGTGCAAAAGGGGGCGCGGCTAATGAAAAACTGTTTTTT	CAWSAKGGAANEKLFF
TRBV4-2	NA	TRBJ2-2	TRBD2	TGTGCCAGCAGCCACAGCATAGGGCCCGGGGGGGTTGGCACCGGGGAGCTGTTTTTT	CASSHSIGPGGVGTGELFF
TRBV5-4	NA	TRBJ2-5	TRBD1	TGTGCCAGCAGTCAGGGGGCCGGGACAGGAGTTACGGGGACCCAGTACTTC	CASSQGAGTGVTGTQYF
TRBV14	NA	TRBJ1-2	NA	TGTGCCAGCAGCCAAGGCGGGCCCGGGAAATACTATGGCTACACCTTC	CASSQGGPGKYYGYTF
TRBV5-1	NA	TRBJ2-1	TRBD2	TGCGCCAGCAGCATAGCGGGAGCCCTTGGGAATGAGCAGTTCTTC	CASSIAGALGNEQFF
TRBV24-1	NA	TRBJ1-2	NA	TGTGCCACCAGTGATCCCCCGGACAGCTATGGCTACACCTTC	CATSDPPDSYGYTF
TRBV6-5	NA	TRBJ2-4	NA	TGTGCCAGTTTTGGCGGGGAGGTTGCCAAAAACATTCAGTACTTC	CASFGGEVAKNIQYF
TRBV30	NA	TRBJ1-4	NA	TGTGCCGCCCCGGGGGGTGAAAAACTGTTTTTT	CAAPGGEKLFF
TRBV7-8	NA	TRBJ2-1	TRBD2	TGTGCCAGCAGCGTTCTAGCGGGAGGGTCGAGTGAGCAGTTCTTC	CASSVLAGGSSEQFF
TRBV7-2	NA	TRBJ1-1	NA	TGTGCCAGCAGCTTATTTCGAGAGAACACTGAAGCTTTCTTT	CASSLFRENTEAFF
TRBV11-2	NA	TRBJ1-4	NA	TGTGCCAGCAGCCCGGCCGGGGGTTCGGTGGAAAAACTGTTTTTT	CASSPAGGSVEKLFF
TRBV19	few	TRBJ2-6	NA	TGTGCCAGTAATCGGTTGGACTGGAGCTCTGGGGCCAACGTCCTGACTTTC	CASNRLDWSSGANVLTF
TRBV30	NA	TRBJ2-7	NA	TGTGCCTGGAGTGGTTTTTTGGGGAGTTACTACGAGCAGTACTTC	CAWSGFLGSYYEQYF
TRBV5-1	few	TRBJ2-7	TRBD1	TGCGCCAGCAGCCGCGGAGGACAGGTTTACGAGCAGTACTTC	CASSRGGQVYEQYF
TRBV19	NA	TRBJ1-6	TRBD1	TGTGCCAGTAGTAGGGAAGCCGGGACAGGGGGTTCACCCCTCCACTTT	CASSREAGTGGSPLHF
TRBV5-4	NA	TRBJ1-1	NA	TGTGCCAGCAGCTTGGACGTGACAATGAACACTGAAGCTTTCTTT	CASSLDVTMNTEAFF